A single sample is the source of the 6 T cell receptor beta chains below, sequenced in a study of blood T cell repertoires in COVID-19. TCRdb keeps only in-frame clones here, not all; method: immunoSEQ multiplex PCR. The sample contains 90,000 to 100,000 clones, roughly 80% of which appear only once. Material: peripheral blood. Every receptor here comes from a woman aged 80 or over with acute or convalescent COVID-19.

J is TRBJ1-5 and V is TRBV30, with TRBD1 as a possible D gene (6 bases). This CDR3 is built from 15 residues. V was trimmed by 3 bases and J by 3 bases, leaving 15 bases between them. The germline CDR1 and CDR2 sequences are GTSNPN and SVGIG (reference sequence). DNA of the CDR3: TGTGCCTGGAGGAGTCAGGGGAGCCTCAATCAGCCCCAGCATTTT. As protein: CAWRSQGSLNQPQHF.

The chain recombines TRBV19 with TRBJ1-3; tentatively, D is TRBD1 (5 bases). Looked up from germline, CDR1 is LNHDA and CDR2 is SQIVND (reference sequence). The V end was cut by 9 bases, the J end by 2 bases, with 14 bases between. This CDR3 has 14 residues. CDR3 bases: TGTGCCAGCGGTCCCGGGGGAACTGGAAACACCATATATTTT. Its protein product is CASGPGGTGNTIYF. The full variable domain, completed using reference TRBV19 and TRBJ1-3, is DGGITQSPKYLFRKEGQNVTLSCEQNLNHDAMYWYRQDPGQGLRLIYYSQIVNDFQKGDIAEGYSVSREKKESFPLTVTSAQKNPTAFYLCASGPGGTGNTIYFGEGSWLTVV.

The chain links TRBV28 to TRBJ2-7; 7 positions agree with TRBD1. V lost 5 bases to trimming and J lost 2 bases; unmatched junction nucleotides: 12. CDR1 is MDHEN, CDR2 SYDVKM, per germline. The CDR3 is 16 amino acids. CDR3 amino acids: CASSDLWTGLAYEQYF. As DNA, the CDR3 is TGTGCCAGCAGTGACCTTTGGACAGGCTTGGCCTACGAGCAGTACTTC.

The chain employs TRBV27 and TRBJ2-3; possibly TRBD2 for D (6 bases). The V gene lost 3 bases and the J gene lost 1 base, with 14 bases spanning the gap. CDR1 and CDR2 (germline): MNHEY, SMNVEV (reference sequence). CDR3 length: 16 residues. Written as DNA, the CDR3 is TGTGCCAGCAGTTTCGCCCAAGGCGGGGGCACAGATACGCAGTATTTT. It yields the protein CASSFAQGGGTDTQYF.

The chain uses TRBV11-3 and TRBJ2-2; TRBD2 aligns across 7 bases. This CDR3 comprises 15 residues. V dropped 5 bases and J dropped 4; count of bases not matched to a gene: 7. Germline V gene sequence: CDR1 SGHNT, CDR2 YENEEA. As DNA, the CDR3 is TGTGCCAGCAGCCCCCGGGGAGGGTCCACCGGGGAGCTGTTTTTT. Its translation is CASSPRGGSTGELFF.

V is TRBV28 and J is TRBJ1-5; D uncertain. The CDR3 runs to 13 residues. The germline V and J ends were trimmed by 7 bases and 9 bases, with 16 bases remaining between them. CDR1 and CDR2 from the germline V gene are MDHEN and SYDVKM. CDR3 protein: CASIPREEGPQHF. The CDR3 coding sequence is TGTGCCAGCATCCCGAGGGAGGAGGGGCCCCAGCATTTT. The complete variable domain, with remaining parts taken from reference TRBV28 and TRBJ1-5, reads DVKVTQSSRYLVKRTGEKVFLECVQDMDHENMFWYRQDPGLGLRLIYFSYDVKMKEKGDIPEGYSVSREKKERFSLILESASTNQTSMYLCASIPREEGPQHFGDGTRLSIL.